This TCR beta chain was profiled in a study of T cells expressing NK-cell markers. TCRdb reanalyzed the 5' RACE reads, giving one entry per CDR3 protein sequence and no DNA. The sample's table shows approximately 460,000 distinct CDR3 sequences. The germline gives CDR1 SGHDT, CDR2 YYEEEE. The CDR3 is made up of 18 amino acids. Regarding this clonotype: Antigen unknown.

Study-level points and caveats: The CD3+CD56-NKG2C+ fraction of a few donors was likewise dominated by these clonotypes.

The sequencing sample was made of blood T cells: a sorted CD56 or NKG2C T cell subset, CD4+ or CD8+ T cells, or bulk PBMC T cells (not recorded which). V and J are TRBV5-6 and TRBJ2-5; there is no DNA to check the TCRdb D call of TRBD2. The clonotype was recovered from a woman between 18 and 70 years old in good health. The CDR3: CASSLGITSGAGQETQYF.